This T cell receptor beta chain was observed in a study of identical twins. Study results and caveats: The authors drew conclusions from cross-sectional statistical analysis rather than following the same donors.

This clonotype came up a few times. Its specificity is not known. TCRdb used MiXCR to reprocess the 5' RACE reads, holding one entry per CDR3 protein. The sample has about 730,000 distinct CDR3 sequences, around 21% seen once. These sequences were also reported in another study, on T cells expressing NK-cell markers.

Sequencing used PBMCs. This receptor was obtained from a woman between 18 and 29 years old in good health.

The CDR3, as DNA: TGTGCCAGCAGCTCGACCGGGCGCAGTTACTATGGCTACACCTTC. This encodes CASSSTGRSYYGYTF. The chain has TRBV7-9 and TRBJ1-2; D remains unclear. Germline CDR1 SEHNR, CDR2 FQNEAQ (reference sequence). The CDR3 covers 15 residues. Trimming took off 4 bases at V and 3 bases at J, with 15 bases between the two ends.